This T cell receptor beta chain was documented in a study of blood T cell repertoires in COVID-19. Study in general: The United States, Italy and Spain were the sources of the acute and convalescent COVID-19 samples. The cDNA or gDNA used as material had been derived from T cells, B-cell-depleted T cells, or PBMCs.

In the original analysis: Amplification with reference gene primers provided the estimates of nucleated cell counts. TCRdb keeps only in-frame clones here, not all; method: immunoSEQ multiplex PCR. The V and J calls and clone size come from that table; D and trimming were worked out from the DNA. This table holds some 62,000 clones, approximately 80% found once. The study recruited people aged roughly 18 to 100 years across roughly 23 US areas. Concerning this clone itself: A read error may account for a junction end that differs from germline.

Germline V gene sequence: CDR1 SSHAT, CDR2 FNYEAQ (reference sequence). This CDR3 region has 14 residues. This clonotype was obtained from a woman aged 40 to 50 with acute COVID-19. The rearrangement joins TRBV7-7 to TRBJ2-2; D is ambiguous. The sequenced sample consisted of PBMCs or T cells enriched from blood (not recorded which). The CDR3 DNA sequence: TGTGCTAGCAGAAAGACATTGAACACCGGGGAGCTGTTTTTT. Translated: CASRKTLNTGELFF.